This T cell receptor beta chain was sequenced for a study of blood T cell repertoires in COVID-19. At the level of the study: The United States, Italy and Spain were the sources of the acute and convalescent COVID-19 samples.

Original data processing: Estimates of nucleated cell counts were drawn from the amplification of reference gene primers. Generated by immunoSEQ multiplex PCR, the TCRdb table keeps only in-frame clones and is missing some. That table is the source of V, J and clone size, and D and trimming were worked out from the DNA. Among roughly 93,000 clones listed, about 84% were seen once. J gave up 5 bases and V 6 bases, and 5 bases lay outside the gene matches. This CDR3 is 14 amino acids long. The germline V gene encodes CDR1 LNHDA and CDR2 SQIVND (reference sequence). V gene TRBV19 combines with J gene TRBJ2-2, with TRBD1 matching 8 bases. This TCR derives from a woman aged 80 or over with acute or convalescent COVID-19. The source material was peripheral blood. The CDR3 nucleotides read TGTGCCAGTAGGGACAGGGCAGTGACCGGGGAGCTGTTTTTT. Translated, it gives CASRDRAVTGELFF.